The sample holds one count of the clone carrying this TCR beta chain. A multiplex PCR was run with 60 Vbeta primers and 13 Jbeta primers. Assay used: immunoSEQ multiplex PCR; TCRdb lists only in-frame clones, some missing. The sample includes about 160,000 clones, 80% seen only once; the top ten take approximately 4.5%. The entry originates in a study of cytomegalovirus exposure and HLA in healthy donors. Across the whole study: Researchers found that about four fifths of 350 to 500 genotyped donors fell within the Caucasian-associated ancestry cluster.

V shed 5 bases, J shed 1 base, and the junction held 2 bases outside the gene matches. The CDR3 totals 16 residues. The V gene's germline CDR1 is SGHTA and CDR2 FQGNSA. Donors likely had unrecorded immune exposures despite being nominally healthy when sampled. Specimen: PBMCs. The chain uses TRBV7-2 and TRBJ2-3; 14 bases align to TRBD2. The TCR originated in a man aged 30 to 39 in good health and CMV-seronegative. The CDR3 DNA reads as TGTGCCAGCAGCACGGGACTAGCGGGGGGCACAGATACGCAGTATTTT. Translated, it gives CASSTGLAGGTDTQYF.